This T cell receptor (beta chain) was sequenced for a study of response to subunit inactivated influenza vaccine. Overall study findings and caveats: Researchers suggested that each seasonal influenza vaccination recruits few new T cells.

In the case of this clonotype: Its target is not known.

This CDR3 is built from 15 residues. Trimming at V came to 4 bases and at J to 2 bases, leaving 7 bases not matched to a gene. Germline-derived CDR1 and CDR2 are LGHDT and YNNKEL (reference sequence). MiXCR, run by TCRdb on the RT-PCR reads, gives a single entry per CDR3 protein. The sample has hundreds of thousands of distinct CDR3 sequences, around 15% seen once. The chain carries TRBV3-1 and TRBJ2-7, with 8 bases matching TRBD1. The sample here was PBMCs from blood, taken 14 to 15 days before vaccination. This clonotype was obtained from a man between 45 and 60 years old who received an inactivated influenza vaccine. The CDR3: CASSPRQGMAYEQYF. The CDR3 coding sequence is TGTGCCAGCAGCCCCAGACAGGGGATGGCCTACGAGCAGTACTTC.